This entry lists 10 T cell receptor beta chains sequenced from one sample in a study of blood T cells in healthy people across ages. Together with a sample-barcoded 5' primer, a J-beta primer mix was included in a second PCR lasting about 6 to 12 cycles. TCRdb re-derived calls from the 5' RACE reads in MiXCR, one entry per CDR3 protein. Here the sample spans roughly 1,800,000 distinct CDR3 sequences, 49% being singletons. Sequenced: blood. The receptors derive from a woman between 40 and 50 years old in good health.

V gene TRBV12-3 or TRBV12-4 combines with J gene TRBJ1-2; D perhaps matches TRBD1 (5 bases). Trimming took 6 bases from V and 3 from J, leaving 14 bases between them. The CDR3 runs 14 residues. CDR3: CASRIFQGDYGYTF. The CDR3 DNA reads TGTGCCAGCAGGATATTCCAGGGTGACTATGGCTACACCTTC.

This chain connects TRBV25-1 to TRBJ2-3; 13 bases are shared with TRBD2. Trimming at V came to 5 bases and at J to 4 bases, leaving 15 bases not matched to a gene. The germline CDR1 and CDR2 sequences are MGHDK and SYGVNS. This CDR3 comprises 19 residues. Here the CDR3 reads CASSPPPLAGGLEADTQYF. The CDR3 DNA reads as TGTGCCAGCAGTCCCCCCCCACTAGCGGGGGGGCTAGAGGCAGATACGCAGTATTTT.

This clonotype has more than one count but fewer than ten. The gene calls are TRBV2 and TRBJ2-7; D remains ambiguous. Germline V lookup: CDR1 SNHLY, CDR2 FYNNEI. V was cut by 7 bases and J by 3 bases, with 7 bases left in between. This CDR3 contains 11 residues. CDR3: CASTSIYEQYF. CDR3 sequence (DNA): TGTGCCAGCACCTCGATCTACGAGCAGTACTTC.

CDR3 nucleotide sequence: TGTGCCAGCAGGGCGAACGGCGGGAGGAATTCACCCCTCCACTTT. It is translated as CASRANGGRNSPLHF. This chain connects TRBV2 to TRBJ1-6, with D unresolved. The germline V and J ends were trimmed by 6 bases and 7 bases, with 16 bases remaining between them. Per germline, CDR1 SNHLY and CDR2 FYNNEI. This CDR3 region has 15 residues. Full variable domain (remainder filled in from reference TRBV2 and TRBJ1-6): EPEVTQTPSHQVTQMGQEVILRCVPISNHLYFYWYRQILGQKVEFLVSFYNNEISEKSEIFDDQFSVERPDGSNFTLKIRSTKLEDSAMYFCASRANGGRNSPLHFGNGTRLTVT.

Here the CDR3 DNA reads TGTGCCAGCAGCGACGTTCAGGGGACCTACGAGCAGTACTTC. It specifies CASSDVQGTYEQYF. The chain uses TRBV7-9 and TRBJ2-7; weak D call: TRBD1 (6 bases). The CDR3 totals 14 residues. V gave up 5 bases and J gave up 2 bases, with 13 bases separating them. Germline-derived CDR1 and CDR2 are SEHNR and FQNEAQ (reference sequence).

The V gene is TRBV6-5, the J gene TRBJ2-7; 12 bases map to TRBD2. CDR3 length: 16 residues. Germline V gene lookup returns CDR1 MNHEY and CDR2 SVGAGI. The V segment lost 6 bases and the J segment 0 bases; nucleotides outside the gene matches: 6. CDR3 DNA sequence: TGTGCCAGCAGCGCTAGCGGGGGGGAATCCTCCTACGAGCAGTACTTC. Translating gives CASSASGGESSYEQYF.

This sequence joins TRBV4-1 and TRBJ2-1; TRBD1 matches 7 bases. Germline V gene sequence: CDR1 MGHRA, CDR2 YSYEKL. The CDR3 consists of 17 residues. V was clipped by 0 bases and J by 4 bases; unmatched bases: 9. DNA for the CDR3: TGCGCCAGCAGCCAAGAATTGGTGGACAGGCCGTACAATGAGCAGTTCTTC. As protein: CASSQELVDRPYNEQFF.

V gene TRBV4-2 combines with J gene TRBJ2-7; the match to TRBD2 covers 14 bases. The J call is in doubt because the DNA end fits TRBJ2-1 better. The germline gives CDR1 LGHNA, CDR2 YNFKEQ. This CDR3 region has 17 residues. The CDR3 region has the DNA TGTGCCAGCAGCCCAGGACTAGCGGGGGGCCCCTCCTACGAGCAGTTCTTC. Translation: CASSPGLAGGPSYEQFF.

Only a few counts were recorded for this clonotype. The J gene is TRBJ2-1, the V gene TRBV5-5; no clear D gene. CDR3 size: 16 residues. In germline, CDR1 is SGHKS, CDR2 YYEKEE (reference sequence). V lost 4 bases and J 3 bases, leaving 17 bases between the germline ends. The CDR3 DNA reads TGTGCCAGCAGCCCAAGAGACCCTGCGGTCTACAATGAGCAGTTCTTC. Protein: CASSPRDPAVYNEQFF. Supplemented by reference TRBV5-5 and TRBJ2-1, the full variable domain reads DAGVTQSPTHLIKTRGQQVTLRCSPISGHKSVSWYQQVLGQGPQFIFQYYEKEERGRGNFPDRFSARQFPNYSSELNVNALLLGDSALYLCASSPRDPAVYNEQFFGPGTRLTVL.

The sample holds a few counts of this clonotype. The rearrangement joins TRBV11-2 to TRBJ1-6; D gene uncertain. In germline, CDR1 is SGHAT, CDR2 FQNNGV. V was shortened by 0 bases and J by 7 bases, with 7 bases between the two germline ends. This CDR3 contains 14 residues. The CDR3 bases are TGTGCCAGCAGCTTAGAAATCGCGAATTCACCCCTCCACTTT. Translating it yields CASSLEIANSPLHF.